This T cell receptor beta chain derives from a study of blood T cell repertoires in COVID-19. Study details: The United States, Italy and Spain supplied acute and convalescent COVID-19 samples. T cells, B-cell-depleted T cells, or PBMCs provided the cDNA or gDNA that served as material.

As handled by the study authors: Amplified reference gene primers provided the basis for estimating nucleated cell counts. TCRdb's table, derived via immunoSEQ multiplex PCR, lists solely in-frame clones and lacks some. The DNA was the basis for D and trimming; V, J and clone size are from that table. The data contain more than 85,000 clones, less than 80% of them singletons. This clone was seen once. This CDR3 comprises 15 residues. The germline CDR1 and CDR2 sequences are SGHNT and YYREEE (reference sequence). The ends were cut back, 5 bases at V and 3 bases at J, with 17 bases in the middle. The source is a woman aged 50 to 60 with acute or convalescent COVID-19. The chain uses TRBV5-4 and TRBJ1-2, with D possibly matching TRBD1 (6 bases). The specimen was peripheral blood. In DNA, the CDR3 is TGTGCCAGCAGAAATGCAGGGGCAGGAGACTATGGCTACACCTTC. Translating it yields CASRNAGAGDYGYTF.